The 26 T cell receptor beta chains presented below share a single source sample, sequenced in a study of cytomegalovirus exposure and HLA in healthy donors. The repertoire was sequenced with immunoSEQ multiplex PCR; TCRdb's copy has only in-frame clones and lacks some. Here the sample spans hundreds of thousands of clones, roughly 85% being singletons. The specimen sequenced was PBMCs. These receptors all come from a woman between 18 and 29 years old in good health and CMV-seronegative.

This sequence joins TRBV28 and TRBJ2-2; 8 bases align to TRBD1. Germline V gene sequence: CDR1 MDHEN, CDR2 SYDVKM. V trimming: 7 bases; J trimming: 5 bases; junction bases outside the gene matches: 18. The CDR3 is made up of 18 amino acids. CDR3 sequence: CASNPRPGQGAGTGELFF. The CDR3 nucleotides read TGTGCCAGCAACCCTCGTCCGGGGCAGGGGGCTGGTACCGGGGAGCTGTTTTTT.

This clone came up once. The chain carries TRBV29-1 and TRBJ2-1; a weak D match, TRBD1 (5 bases). V lost 1 base, J lost 10 bases, and 20 bases lay in between. Germline-derived CDR1 and CDR2 are SQVTM and ANQGSEA. The length of the CDR3 is 15 residues. The CDR3 nucleotides read TGCAGCGTTGAAGTCGGAACCCAGGGTTTTGGAGAGCAGTTCTTC. It codes for CSVEVGTQGFGEQFF.

The sample holds one count of this clone. The rearrangement links TRBV19 to TRBJ1-5, with TRBD1 as a possible D gene (5 bases). The V gene lost 8 bases and the J gene lost 2 bases, with 16 bases spanning the gap. CDR3 length: 15 residues. The V gene's germline CDR1 is LNHDA and CDR2 SQIVND (reference sequence). The CDR3 reads CASSREGSGNQPQHF. CDR3 nucleotide sequence: TGTGCCAGTTCGCGGGAGGGGTCGGGCAATCAGCCCCAGCATTTT.

CDR3 sequence: CASRTLEPEHGYTF. DNA of the CDR3: TGCGCCAGCAGAACCCTTGAGCCAGAACATGGCTACACCTTC. The chain links TRBV10-2 to TRBJ1-2; D is undetermined. The ends were cut back, 6 bases at V and 6 bases at J, with 17 bases in the middle. Germline CDR1 and CDR2: WSHSY and SAAADI. The CDR3 consists of 14 residues.

The chain employs TRBV15 and TRBJ1-2; no clear D gene. CDR1 and CDR2 from the germline V gene are LNHNV and YYDKDF (reference sequence). CDR3 length: 13 amino acids. The germline V and J ends were trimmed by 1 base and 8 bases, with 11 bases remaining between them. CDR3 in DNA: TGTGCCACCAGCAGAGGGAGGATAGGAGGCTACACCTTC. As protein: CATSRGRIGGYTF.

The rearrangement uses TRBV6-1 and TRBJ2-5; 8 bases align to TRBD1. The ends lost 3 bases at V and 4 bases at J; junction bases unmatched: 4. The CDR3 is 14 residues long. Germline CDR1 and CDR2: MNHNS and SASEGT. CDR3 sequence reads: CASSEDRVVETQYF. The DNA of the CDR3 is TGTGCCAGCAGTGAGGACAGGGTGGTAGAGACCCAGTACTTC.

This chain links TRBV5-1 with TRBJ1-1, with 9 nucleotides matching TRBD1. The germline gives CDR1 SGHRS, CDR2 YFSETQ. This CDR3 is built from 19 residues. The junction had 13 bases not matched to a gene; V was cut back by 1 base and J by 0 bases. The CDR3: CASSLSRLTGGIVNTEAFF. The CDR3, as DNA: TGCGCCAGCAGCTTGTCGCGACTCACAGGGGGCATCGTGAACACTGAAGCTTTCTTT.

The gene calls are TRBV5-6 and TRBJ1-4; no clear D gene. Looked up from germline, CDR1 is SGHDT and CDR2 is YYEEEE. This CDR3 region has 14 residues. Deletions cut 4 bases from V and 0 bases from J, with 7 bases between. The CDR3 DNA is TGTGCCAGCAGCCTGGATCCAACTAATGAAAAACTGTTTTTT. It translates to CASSLDPTNEKLFF.

This chain links TRBV7-3 with TRBJ2-7; D not certain. Germline V CDR1 and CDR2: SGHTA, FQGTGA. V gave up 6 bases and J gave up 2 bases, with 20 bases separating them. The CDR3 sequence is 16 residues long. DNA for the CDR3: TGTGCCAGCAGTCACTCGCGACCACCGACCGCCTACGAGCAGTACTTC. Residues: CASSHSRPPTAYEQYF.

This rearrangement joins TRBV6-1 to TRBJ2-5; D gene ambiguous. The CDR3 totals 16 residues. Germline assignment: CDR1 MNHNS and CDR2 SASEGT. V was clipped by 0 bases and J by 0 bases, with 11 bases between them. The CDR3 is CASSEARLLDQETQYF. In DNA, the CDR3 is TGTGCCAGCAGTGAAGCTAGGCTATTAGACCAAGAGACCCAGTACTTC.

The rearrangement links TRBV6-5 to TRBJ1-5, with a weak D call TRBD1 (6 bases). The ends were cut back, 10 bases at V and 3 bases at J, with 13 bases in the middle. This CDR3 is 13 amino acids long. The germline gives CDR1 MNHEY, CDR2 SVGAGI. The CDR3 reads CATHRGHNQPQHF. DNA for the CDR3: TGTGCCACCCACCGGGGGCACAATCAGCCCCAGCATTTT.

The chain recombines TRBV27 with TRBJ2-3, with 9 nucleotides matching TRBD2. V lost 10 bases to trimming and J lost 3 bases; unmatched junction nucleotides: 5. Germline CDR1 and CDR2: MNHEY and SMNVEV (reference sequence). CDR3 length: 13 residues. The CDR3 region is CATLGLATDTQYF. The CDR3 DNA reads as TGTGCCACCCTTGGACTAGCGACAGATACGCAGTATTTT.

The V gene is TRBV27, the J gene TRBJ2-5; tentative D call: TRBD2 (6 bases). Trimming took 3 bases from V and 4 from J, leaving 6 bases between them. The CDR3 has 12 amino acids. Germline-derived CDR1 and CDR2 are MNHEY and SMNVEV (reference sequence). The CDR3, as DNA: TGTGCCAGCAGTTTGGAGGGAGAGACCCAGTACTTC. Protein: CASSLEGETQYF.

The chain combines TRBV5-4 with TRBJ1-6, with D maybe TRBD1 (5 bases). V was cut by 1 base and J by 9 bases, with 11 bases left in between. The germline V gene encodes CDR1 SGHNT and CDR2 YYREEE (reference sequence). The CDR3 loop spans 14 amino acids. Here the CDR3 reads CASSLQGPPSPLHF. CDR3 coding DNA: TGTGCCAGCAGCTTGCAGGGTCCCCCTTCACCCCTCCACTTT.

The chain joins TRBV9 to TRBJ2-1; D remains ambiguous. The CDR3 runs 15 residues. V was shortened by 0 bases and J by 1 base, with 8 bases between the two germline ends. CDR1 is SGDLS and CDR2 is YYNGEE in the germline V gene. The DNA of the CDR3 is TGTGCCAGCAGCGTAGGTAGGCCATCCTACAATGAGCAGTTCTTC. This sequence encodes CASSVGRPSYNEQFF.

The chain's CDR3 is CASSVAAGTTYEQYF. CDR3 sequence (DNA): TGTGCCAGCAGTGTAGCGGCCGGGACCACCTACGAGCAGTACTTC. The V and J genes are TRBV6-4 and TRBJ2-7; tentatively, D is TRBD2 (6 bases). This CDR3 is 15 amino acids long. The ends were cut back, 4 bases at V and 2 bases at J, with 15 bases in the middle. The germline gives CDR1 MRHNA, CDR2 SNTAGT.

V gene TRBV6-6 combines with J gene TRBJ2-1; 7 bases match TRBD1. Germline V lookup: CDR1 MNHNY, CDR2 SVGAGI (reference sequence). The CDR3 consists of 16 residues. The V segment lost 1 base and the J segment 9 bases; nucleotides outside the gene matches: 12. CDR3 bases: TGTGCCAGCAGTTACTACGGACAGGCCGAGCGTAGTGAGCAGTTCTTC. Its protein product is CASSYYGQAERSEQFF.

The J gene is TRBJ1-5, the V gene TRBV5-5, with no clear D. In germline, CDR1 is SGHKS, CDR2 YYEKEE (reference sequence). Trimming took 0 bases from V and 3 from J, leaving 4 bases between them. The CDR3 extends over 13 amino acids. CDR3 in amino acids: CASSLAPNQPQHF. The CDR3 nucleotides read TGTGCCAGCAGCTTGGCCCCCAATCAGCCCCAGCATTTT.

In its sample, this clone was seen once. The rearrangement links TRBV5-1 to TRBJ2-7, with 9 positions matching TRBD2. The trim removed 4 bases at V and 0 bases at J, leaving 11 bases unmatched. The CDR3 contains 17 residues. The germline V gene encodes CDR1 SGHRS and CDR2 YFSETQ. The CDR3 loop is CASSPPLAGPSSYEQYF. The CDR3 coding sequence is TGCGCCAGCAGCCCTCCTCTAGCGGGGCCCTCCTCCTACGAGCAGTACTTC.

The V call is TRBV7-9, the J call TRBJ2-7; D is uncertain. This CDR3 spans 13 amino acids. In germline, CDR1 is SEHNR, CDR2 FQNEAQ (reference sequence). The germline V and J ends were trimmed by 2 bases and 4 bases, with 9 bases remaining between them. For the CDR3, the DNA is TGTGCCAGCAGCTTAAACAGCCTGTACGAGCAGTACTTC. Protein: CASSLNSLYEQYF.

The CDR3 region has the DNA TGTGCCAGCAGTGAAGAGGGGACCGACACCTACGAGCAGTACTTC. Its translation is CASSEEGTDTYEQYF. The J gene is TRBJ2-7, the V gene TRBV6-1; D assignment may be TRBD1 or TRBD2 (5 bases each). CDR1 MNHNS and CDR2 SASEGT come from the germline V gene. V dropped 1 base and J dropped 2 bases, with 12 bases sitting between them. The CDR3 has 15 amino acids.

V gene TRBV28 combines with J gene TRBJ2-7; 10 bases fit TRBD2. With 6 bases clipped from V and 6 bases from J, the junction kept 11 bases outside the gene matches. The CDR3 contains 15 residues. Germline loops: CDR1 MDHEN, CDR2 SYDVKM. The CDR3 loop is CASRTSGQPTIEQYF. The CDR3 nucleotides are TGTGCCAGCAGGACTAGCGGGCAACCTACGATCGAGCAGTACTTC.

V gene TRBV6-1 combines with J gene TRBJ2-2; the match to TRBD2 covers 16 bases. This CDR3 is 15 amino acids long. The V gene's germline CDR1 is MNHNS and CDR2 SASEGT. Here the CDR3 DNA reads TGTGCTTCCGGGACTAGCGGGAGGGTTGGCGGGGAGCTGTTTTTT. Protein product: CASGTSGRVGGELFF.

This chain links TRBV5-1 with TRBJ2-3; the D is unclear. Per germline, CDR1 SGHRS and CDR2 YFSETQ. V gave up 1 base and J gave up 0 bases, with 9 bases separating them. The length of the CDR3 is 15 residues. In nucleotides, the CDR3 is TGCGCCAGCAGCTTGACCACCGGGAGCACAGATACGCAGTATTTT. It translates to CASSLTTGSTDTQYF.

The CDR3 DNA sequence: TGTGCCACCAGCCTAAGCGTGGGGGGCTACGAGCAGTACTTC. It encodes CATSLSVGGYEQYF. The genes are TRBV15 and TRBJ2-7, with D perhaps matching TRBD2 (6 bases). Trimming cost V 5 bases and J 3 bases, with 14 bases left between them. This CDR3 is 14 amino acids long. In germline, CDR1 is LNHNV, CDR2 YYDKDF (reference sequence).

This rearrangement joins TRBV5-1 to TRBJ2-1; the match to TRBD1 covers 7 bases. Germline V lookup: CDR1 SGHRS, CDR2 YFSETQ. With 4 bases clipped from V and 2 bases from J, the junction kept 6 bases outside the gene matches. The CDR3 loop spans 15 amino acids. The DNA of the CDR3 is TGCGCCAGCAGCCACGAGGACAGGCCCTACAATGAGCAGTTCTTC. It specifies CASSHEDRPYNEQFF.